The clone carrying this T cell receptor (beta chain) showed up many times. After removal of 1 base from V and 4 bases from J, the junction contained 9 bases not matched to a gene. CDR1 and CDR2 from the germline V gene are SGHTA and FQGNSA. The CDR3 is 16 residues long. This record belongs to a study of neurological immune-mediated disorders. Libraries from sorted cells each used roughly 1 million CD4+ or CD8+ T cells. Via MiXCR, TCRdb re-called the 5' RACE reads, giving one row per CDR3 protein. The sample comprises roughly 30,000 distinct CDR3 sequences, approximately 5.2% of which are singletons, and around 2% rests with the top ten.

This chain joins TRBV7-2 and TRBJ1-2, with 7 bases fitting TRBD1. The sequence derives from a woman in her 50s in good health. Sample: CD4+ T cells from blood. DNA for the CDR3: TGTGCCAGCAGCTTAGGACAGGGCGGGACTGGCTATGGCTACACCTTC. It specifies CASSLGQGGTGYGYTF.